This TCR beta chain was profiled in a study of shared clonotypes between healthy human individuals. Study in general: Aged between 18 and 49, the donors were a couple of women and three men. Study-level findings and limits: Non-shared clonotypes had lower generation probabilities than those shared by all four donors. Researchers sampled only blood; tissue repertoires likely differ.

Every one of the donors was a Caucasian adult that lived in Nashville, Tennessee. Trimming removed 5 bases at V and 4 bases at J, with 10 bases between. The CDR3 is 13 residues long. Germline V gene sequence: CDR1 SGHAT, CDR2 FQNNGV. Only in-frame clones appear in the TCRdb table, and some are missing; sequencing was by immunoSEQ multiplex PCR. Among some 2.3 million clones listed, over 85% were seen once. Notes on this clone: Its antigen is unidentified.

This receptor was obtained from a man between 18 and 29 years old in good health. Some clones in this sample may be carry-over from other donors' samples. Sequenced material: naive CD4+ T cells from PBMCs. Subset reported: CD45RA+ positively selected. The rearrangement joins TRBV11-2 to TRBJ2-3, with unresolved D. The CDR3 nucleotides read TGTGCCAGCAGCCTCCCCGTGGCAGATACGCAGTATTTT. Translated: CASSLPVADTQYF.